This T cell receptor beta chain was captured in a study of T cell repertoires in aging, cancer and after chemotherapy. Amplification of TCR beta used genomic DNA extracted from peripheral blood. Within the sample, this clonotype is medium-sized (0.01 to 0.1%). A mixed TRB-A/B primer pool amplified rearranged TRB by multiplex touch-down PCR. In TCRdb, the multiplex PCR reads were re-called with MiXCR into one record per CDR3 protein. Here the sample spans thousands of distinct CDR3 sequences, around 33% being singletons. Sequenced sample: blood. The clonotype was recovered from a human donor in good health.

The CDR3: CASSFATGEFF. CDR3 DNA: TGTGCCAGCAGTTTCGCGACAGGGGAGTTCTTC. This chain uses TRBV12-3 or TRBV12-4 with TRBJ2-1; 8 nucleotides match TRBD1. The J segment lost 14 bases and the V segment lost 3 bases, leaving 3 bases of the junction unmatched. CDR3 length equals 11 residues.